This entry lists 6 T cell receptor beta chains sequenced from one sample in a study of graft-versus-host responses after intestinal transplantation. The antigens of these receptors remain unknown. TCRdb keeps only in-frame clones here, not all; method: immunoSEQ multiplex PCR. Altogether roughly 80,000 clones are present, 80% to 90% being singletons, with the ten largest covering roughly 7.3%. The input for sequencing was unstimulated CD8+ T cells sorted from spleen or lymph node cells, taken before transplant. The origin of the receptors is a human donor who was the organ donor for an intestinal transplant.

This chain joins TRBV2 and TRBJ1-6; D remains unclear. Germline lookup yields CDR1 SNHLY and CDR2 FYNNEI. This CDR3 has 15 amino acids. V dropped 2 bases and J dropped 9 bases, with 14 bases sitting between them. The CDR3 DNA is TGTGCCAGCAGTGAAAAGGTGGGGTTATCTTCACCCCTCCACTTT. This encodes CASSEKVGLSSPLHF.

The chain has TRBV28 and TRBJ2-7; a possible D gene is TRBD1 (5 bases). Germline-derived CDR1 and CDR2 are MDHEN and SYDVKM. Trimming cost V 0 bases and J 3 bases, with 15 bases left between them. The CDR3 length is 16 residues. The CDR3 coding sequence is TGTGCCAGCAGTTTATGGTTCCCAGGGTGGATCTACGAGCAGTACTTC. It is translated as CASSLWFPGWIYEQYF.

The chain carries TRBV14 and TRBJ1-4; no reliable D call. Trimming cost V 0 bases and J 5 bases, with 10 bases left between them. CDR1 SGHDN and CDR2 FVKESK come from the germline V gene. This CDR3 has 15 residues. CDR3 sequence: CASSQDRGFNEKLFF. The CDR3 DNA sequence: TGTGCCAGCAGCCAAGATAGAGGTTTCAATGAAAAACTGTTTTTT.

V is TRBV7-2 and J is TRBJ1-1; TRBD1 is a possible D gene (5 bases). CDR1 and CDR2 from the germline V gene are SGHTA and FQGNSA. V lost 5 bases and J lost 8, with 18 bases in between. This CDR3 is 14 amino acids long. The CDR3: CASSPSRDPVEAFF. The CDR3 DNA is TGTGCCAGCAGCCCAAGCCGGGACCCGGTAGAAGCTTTCTTT.

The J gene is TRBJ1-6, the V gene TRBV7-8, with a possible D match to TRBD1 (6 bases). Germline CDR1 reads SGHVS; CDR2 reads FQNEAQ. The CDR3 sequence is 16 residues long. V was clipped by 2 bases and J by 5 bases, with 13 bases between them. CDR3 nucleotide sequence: TGTGCCAGCAGCTTACAGGGGATCATGGATAATTCACCCCTCCACTTT. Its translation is CASSLQGIMDNSPLHF.

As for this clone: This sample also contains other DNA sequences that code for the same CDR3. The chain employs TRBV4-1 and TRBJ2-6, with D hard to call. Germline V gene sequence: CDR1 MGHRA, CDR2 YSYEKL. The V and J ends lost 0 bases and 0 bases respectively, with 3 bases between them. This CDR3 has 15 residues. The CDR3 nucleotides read TGCGCCAGCAGCCAAGATCCCTCTGGGGCCAACGTCCTGACTTTC. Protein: CASSQDPSGANVLTF.